This TCR beta chain is drawn from a study of neurological immune-mediated disorders. Synthesis of cDNA was carried out by template-switch 5'RACE. The reaction used 10-nucleotide random UMIs. TCRdb re-called the 5' RACE reads with MiXCR, one entry per CDR3 protein. The table includes roughly 45,000 distinct CDR3 sequences, approximately 13% detected once. This clonotype was seen ten or more times. Its antigen remains unknown. The time point was: longitudinal time-point 3. The group of healthy controls was made up of people who were blood bank volunteers in Maryland, USA. Unsorted libraries were generated from 2 million PBMCs. These cells had been stored in RNAlater at -80 C. The CDR3 loop spans 14 amino acids. Germline CDR1 and CDR2: MDHEN and SYDVKM. The germline V and J ends were trimmed by 8 bases and 2 bases, with 16 bases remaining between them. General study findings and limits: Because no CDR3 amino acid sequences were shared across subjects by expanded clones, private repertoires were suggested in all groups.

This clonotype originated in a man younger than 40 in good health. The sample was PBMCs. The chain links TRBV28 to TRBJ2-7; either TRBD1 or TRBD2 may supply D (5 bases each). The CDR3 region is CASGTSGTTYEQYF. The CDR3, as DNA: TGTGCCAGCGGTACCTCCGGGACCACCTACGAGCAGTACTTC. The full variable domain, in which reference TRBV28 and TRBJ2-7 provide the parts outside the CDR3, is DVKVTQSSRYLVKRTGEKVFLECVQDMDHENMFWYRQDPGLGLRLIYFSYDVKMKEKGDIPEGYSVSREKKERFSLILESASTNQTSMYLCASGTSGTTYEQYFGPGTRLTVT.